This record looks at one T cell receptor beta chain sequence and its context. This sample was taken from a study of control samples from healthy donors and cancer patients. Clones were sequenced by immunoSEQ multiplex PCR, and TCRdb holds only the in-frame ones, with some missing. The sample holds some 74,000 clones, about 88% seen once. The sample taken for sequencing was blood. This TCR came from a woman in her forties or fifties in good health.

CDR3 amino acids: CASSLRGLAGGKDTQYF. In nucleotides, the CDR3 is TGTGCCAGCAGCTTAAGGGGCCTAGCGGGGGGAAAAGATACGCAGTATTTT. The chain has TRBV7-2 and TRBJ2-3, with 11 bases fitting TRBD2. This CDR3 region has 17 residues. Germline CDR1 is SGHTA and CDR2 is FQGNSA. J was trimmed by 5 bases and V by 2 bases; bases with no gene match: 9.